This T cell receptor (beta chain) was identified in a study of regulatory T cells in long-lasting Graves disease. In this sample, this clonotype turned up many times. Arm-PCR with iRepertoire HTBI primers amplified the CDR3 regions for these TCR beta libraries. Via MiXCR, TCRdb re-called the multiplex PCR reads, giving one row per CDR3 protein. The table includes a few hundred thousand distinct CDR3 sequences, 16% detected once. The time point is: newly diagnosed GD, antithyroid drugs for less than 3 months. PBMC RNA served as the TCR library source. This CDR3 is built from 14 residues. The germline CDR1 and CDR2 sequences are MDHEN and SYDVKM. The V end lost 6 bases, the J end lost 6 bases, and 15 bases lay between the germline ends. These data also formed part of another study, on T cells in Graves' hyperthyroidism and ophthalmopathy. In that study: Patients aged 18 to 65 had newly diagnosed hyperthyroidism lasting under 2 months.

The clonotype comes from a man in his forties with Graves disease. The starting material was peripheral blood mononuclear cells (PBMCs), obtained at new diagnosis, from a patient treated with antithyroid drugs. The chain recombines TRBV28 with TRBJ1-3; weak D call: TRBD1 (6 bases). The CDR3 loop is CASSSTGIVNTIYF. In DNA, the CDR3 is TGTGCCAGCAGCTCAACAGGGATTGTAAACACCATATATTTT.